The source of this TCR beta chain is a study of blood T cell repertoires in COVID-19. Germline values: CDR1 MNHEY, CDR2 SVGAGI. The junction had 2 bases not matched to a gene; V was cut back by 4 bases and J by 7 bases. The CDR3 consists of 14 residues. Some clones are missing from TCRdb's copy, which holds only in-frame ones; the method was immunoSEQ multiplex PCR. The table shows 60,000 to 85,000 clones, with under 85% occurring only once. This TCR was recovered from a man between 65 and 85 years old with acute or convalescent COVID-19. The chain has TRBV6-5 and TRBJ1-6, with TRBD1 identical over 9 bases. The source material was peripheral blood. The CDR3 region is CASSFGTGNSPLHF. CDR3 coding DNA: TGTGCCAGCAGTTTTGGGACAGGGAATTCACCCCTCCACTTT.